This T cell receptor (beta chain) came from a study of cytomegalovirus exposure and HLA in healthy donors. Broader study findings: Most likely, a cluster of highly shared sequence variants arose as a sequencing artifact.

This clone was recorded a few times. The antigen is undetermined. CDR1 is SGHTA, CDR2 FQGNSA, per germline. Unmatched junction bases numbered 6, after V lost 3 bases and J lost 5 bases. This CDR3 comprises 17 residues. PCR was performed using 60 Vbeta and 13 Jbeta primers. In the authors' workflow: It was a later analysis that counted about 80 million unique TCR beta chains, of which some 12 million were shared. Measured with immunoSEQ multiplex PCR; TCRdb has only the in-frame clones, and not every one. V and J calls and clone size are copied from that table; D and trimming were computed from the DNA. The sample contains about 97,000 clones, roughly four fifths of which appear only once.

This sequence originates from a man in his fifties in good health and CMV-seronegative. The V and J genes are TRBV7-2 and TRBJ2-1, with 14 bases identical to TRBD2. The specimen was PBMCs. CDR3 in amino acids: CASSFTGTSGGNNEQFF. In DNA form, the CDR3 reads TGTGCCAGCAGCTTTACTGGGACTAGCGGGGGCAACAATGAGCAGTTCTTC.